Listed here are 31 T cell receptor beta chains from one sample, sequenced in a study of early T cells in non-severe SARS-CoV-2 infection. From the 5' RACE reads, TCRdb called clonotypes with MiXCR, one entry per CDR3 protein. The sample has some 26,000 distinct CDR3 sequences; less than 4.5% are singletons. Sequenced input: whole blood. Receptors originate from an adult who was a healthcare worker with PCR-confirmed SARS-CoV-2 infection or an uninfected control (not recorded which).

This clonotype was observed at least ten times. The chain couples TRBV5-6 to TRBJ1-2, with D uncertain. The V gene lost 2 bases and the J gene lost 5 bases, with 7 bases spanning the gap. In germline, CDR1 is SGHDT, CDR2 YYEEEE. The CDR3 spans 12 residues. The CDR3 spells CASSLGGYGYTF. DNA for the CDR3: TGTGCCAGCAGCTTAGGTGGTTATGGCTACACCTTC.

This clonotype was counted many times. This chain connects TRBV6-6 to TRBJ2-3; a weak D match, TRBD1 (6 bases). V dropped 6 bases and J dropped 4 bases, with 11 bases sitting between them. Germline-derived CDR1 and CDR2 are MNHNY and SVGAGI (reference sequence). CDR3 length: 13 amino acids. The CDR3 nucleotides are TGTGCCAGCAGGTCTAAGGGGGCAGATACGCAGTATTTT. This encodes CASRSKGADTQYF.

This clonotype was detected ten times or more. The chain employs TRBV12-3 or TRBV12-4 and TRBJ1-2; no reliable D call. This CDR3 spans 11 amino acids. V dropped 6 bases and J dropped 2 bases, with 4 bases sitting between them. CDR3 nucleotides: TGTGCCAGCAGACTCAACTATGGCTACACCTTC. This gives the protein CASRLNYGYTF.

This clonotype was detected ten times or more. The V call is TRBV3-1, the J call TRBJ2-7; 10 bases are shared with TRBD2. Germline CDR1 reads LGHDT; CDR2 reads YNNKEL (reference sequence). Germline trimming cut 4 bases from V and 2 bases from J; bases unmatched to any gene: 11. The CDR3 extends over 17 amino acids. This chain's CDR3 is CASSPLSGGGSAYEQYF. CDR3 nucleotides: TGTGCCAGCAGCCCCCTCAGCGGGGGGGGTAGCGCCTACGAGCAGTACTTC.

This clonotype was found many times. The chain carries TRBV7-6 and TRBJ2-2; D possibly corresponds to TRBD1 (6 bases). This CDR3 is 15 amino acids long. The germline V gene has CDR1 SGHVS and CDR2 FNYEAQ. Trimming took 5 bases from V and 1 from J, leaving 11 bases between them. The CDR3, as DNA: TGTGCCAGCAGCCCGGGACAAGAGAACACCGGGGAGCTGTTTTTT. This codes for CASSPGQENTGELFF.

This clonotype was observed many times. This chain uses TRBV4-3 with TRBJ1-4, with a weak D call TRBD1 (6 bases). The CDR3 runs 14 residues. Germline CDR1 reads LGHNA; CDR2 reads YSLEER. V was clipped by 1 base and J by 4 bases, with 7 bases between them. The CDR3 DNA sequence: TGCGCCAGCAGCCAAGGGACAGATAATGAAAAACTGTTTTTT. Amino acid sequence: CASSQGTDNEKLFF.

This clonotype was counted ten times or more. The chain combines TRBV12-3 or TRBV12-4 with TRBJ2-3; D uncertain. CDR3 length: 17 amino acids. Trimming took 5 bases from V and 0 from J, leaving 18 bases between them. In DNA form, the CDR3 reads TGTGCCAGCAGTGCGGCTCTGGGGTTGTCTAGCACAGATACGCAGTATTTT. This gives the protein CASSAALGLSSTDTQYF.

This clonotype showed up many times. The chain combines TRBV10-1 with TRBJ1-5; D may be TRBD1 (5 bases). Germline CDR1 is WNHNN and CDR2 is SYGVQD (reference sequence). The V end lost 2 bases, the J end lost 3 bases, and 20 bases lay between the germline ends. The CDR3 has 18 amino acids. In DNA, the CDR3 is TGCGCCAGCAGTGAGCTTCTTCAGGGTAAGGGGAACAATCAGCCCCAGCATTTT. It yields the protein CASSELLQGKGNNQPQHF.

This clonotype was observed at least ten times. The rearrangement links TRBV7-2 to TRBJ2-7; D ambiguous. Germline CDR1 reads SGHTA; CDR2 reads FQGNSA. Trimming pared 5 bases from V and 4 bases from J, leaving 9 bases between. CDR3 length: 12 amino acids. The CDR3 is CASSPLGYEQYF. In DNA form, the CDR3 reads TGTGCCAGCAGCCCCCTTGGATACGAGCAGTACTTC.

In this sample, this clonotype turned up many times. The rearrangement links TRBV12-3 or TRBV12-4 to TRBJ1-6; 11 nucleotides agree with TRBD1. V shed 5 bases and J 8 bases; nucleotides not matched to a gene: 14. The CDR3 consists of 18 residues. CDR3 sequence reads: CASSLTPWTGGIDSPLHF. CDR3 DNA sequence: TGTGCCAGCAGTCTAACCCCATGGACAGGGGGCATAGATTCACCCCTCCACTTT.

This clonotype showed up many times. J is TRBJ2-7 and V is TRBV9; TRBD1 matches at 8 bases. The CDR3 length is 15 residues. Germline V gene data show CDR1 as SGDLS and CDR2 as YYNGEE. V dropped 4 bases and J dropped 3; count of bases not matched to a gene: 9. The CDR3 here is CASSSGTGGLYEQYF. CDR3 coding DNA: TGTGCCAGCAGCTCCGGGACAGGTGGCCTCTACGAGCAGTACTTC.

This clonotype has a count of ten or more. The chain combines TRBV4-3 with TRBJ2-2; D could derive from TRBD1 or TRBD2 (5 bases each). There are 16 residues in the CDR3. Germline-derived CDR1 and CDR2 are LGHNA and YSLEER. V was cut by 3 bases and J by 0 bases, with 11 bases left in between. The CDR3 DNA reads TGCGCCAGCAGCCACCGGGACGGAACGAACACCGGGGAGCTGTTTTTT. Protein: CASSHRDGTNTGELFF.

This clonotype was seen more than once but under ten times. V is TRBV7-7 and J is TRBJ2-5, with D possibly TRBD2 on 6 matching bases. Germline lookup yields CDR1 SSHAT and CDR2 FNYEAQ (reference sequence). The CDR3 is made up of 14 amino acids. V was trimmed by 1 base and J by 0 bases, leaving 6 bases between them. CDR3 nucleotide sequence: TGTGCCAGCAGCTTAGGCGGGAACCAAGAGACCCAGTACTTC. Translating it yields CASSLGGNQETQYF.

This clonotype was counted many times. The genes are TRBV2 and TRBJ1-1, with D unclear. V dropped 7 bases and J dropped 2 bases, with 8 bases sitting between them. Germline V gene lookup returns CDR1 SNHLY and CDR2 FYNNEI. The length of the CDR3 is 12 residues. The CDR3 DNA is TGTGCCAGCAAAGGCCATAACACTGAAGCTTTCTTT. This translates into CASKGHNTEAFF.

This clonotype was seen ten or more times. The chain has TRBV29-1 and TRBJ2-4, with D hard to call. Per germline, CDR1 SQVTM and CDR2 ANQGSEA. The CDR3 length is 12 residues. Trimming pared 8 bases from V and 7 bases from J, leaving 15 bases between. The CDR3 nucleotides are TGCAGCACCATGGAGTCCCCGAACATTCAGTACTTC. Protein sequence: CSTMESPNIQYF.

This clonotype was recorded many times. The chain's CDR3 is CASRMGQLNEKLFF. The CDR3 bases are TGTGCCAGCAGAATGGGACAGCTTAATGAAAAACTGTTTTTT. The V call is TRBV6-6, the J call TRBJ1-4, with 7 bases lining up with TRBD1. V trimming: 6 bases; J trimming: 4 bases; junction bases outside the gene matches: 5. Germline lookup yields CDR1 MNHNY and CDR2 SVGAGI (reference sequence). CDR3 length: 14 residues.

In this sample, this clonotype turned up many times. This sequence joins TRBV5-1 and TRBJ2-7; 8 bases match TRBD1. Germline V gene sequence: CDR1 SGHRS, CDR2 YFSETQ. CDR3 size: 14 residues. V lost 7 bases, J lost 1 base, and 7 bases stayed unmatched. The CDR3 region is CASVTGDPSYEQYF. CDR3 nucleotides: TGCGCCAGCGTGACAGGGGATCCTTCCTACGAGCAGTACTTC.

The table lists this clonotype with many counts. The V gene is TRBV15, the J gene TRBJ2-2, with a tentative D call TRBD2 (5 bases). This CDR3 contains 15 residues. The V and J ends lost 5 bases and 4 bases respectively, with 14 bases between them. Germline values: CDR1 LNHNV, CDR2 YYDKDF (reference sequence). CDR3 protein: CATSGPDSITGELFF. The CDR3 nucleotides are TGTGCCACCAGCGGGCCGGACTCGATCACCGGGGAGCTGTTTTTT.

The chain couples TRBV7-9 to TRBJ1-2, with D possibly matching TRBD1 (5 bases). V lost 6 bases and J lost 5, with 22 bases in between. Germline V gene lookup returns CDR1 SEHNR and CDR2 FQNEAQ (reference sequence). CDR3 length equals 16 residues. In DNA, the CDR3 is TGTGCCAGCAGTTCGCCGGGTGCCAGGGAGTCTTATGGCTACACCTTC. It is translated as CASSSPGARESYGYTF.

The sample holds many counts of this clonotype. This chain uses TRBV20-1 with TRBJ2-3; D is undetermined. Germline V gene sequence: CDR1 DFQATT, CDR2 SNEGSKA (reference sequence). V shed 3 bases and J shed 2 bases, with 12 bases lying between them. This CDR3 has 14 residues. The CDR3 sequence is CSASLFAYTDTQYF. The DNA of the CDR3 is TGCAGTGCTAGTCTCTTTGCTTACACAGATACGCAGTATTTT.

This clonotype was detected many times. This sequence joins TRBV27 and TRBJ2-7, with a weak D call TRBD1 (5 bases). Trimming removed 3 bases at V and 5 bases at J, with 11 bases between. CDR1 is MNHEY, CDR2 SMNVEV, per germline (reference sequence). This CDR3 has 13 amino acids. DNA for the CDR3: TGTGCCAGCAGTTTGGGCAGGGTCAACGAGCAGTACTTC. It translates to CASSLGRVNEQYF.

This clonotype came up a few times. The J gene is TRBJ1-5, the V gene TRBV6-2 or TRBV6-3; unclear D gene. This CDR3 has 14 amino acids. Germline assignment: CDR1 MNHEY and CDR2 SVGEGT. The ends were cut back, 5 bases at V and 0 bases at J, with 8 bases in the middle. The CDR3 loop is CASSHTDSNQPQHF. The CDR3, as DNA: TGTGCCAGCAGTCACACGGATAGCAATCAGCCCCAGCATTTT.

This clonotype counts as medium-sized. The chain links TRBV11-2 to TRBJ2-4; D gene uncertain. Germline V gives CDR1 SGHAT, CDR2 FQNNGV. The length of the CDR3 is 15 residues. The ends were cut back, 1 base at V and 1 base at J, with 8 bases in the middle. CDR3 protein: CASSLALHAKNIQYF. The DNA of the CDR3 is TGTGCCAGCAGCTTAGCCCTCCATGCCAAAAACATTCAGTACTTC.

This clonotype was seen repeatedly, ten times or more. The chain combines TRBV5-1 with TRBJ2-2; 8 bases agree with TRBD1. The germline CDR1 and CDR2 sequences are SGHRS and YFSETQ. The CDR3 runs 15 residues. After removal of 2 bases from V and 4 bases from J, the junction contained 4 bases not matched to a gene. Here the CDR3 reads CASSLPGTGTGELFF. The CDR3 DNA reads as TGCGCCAGCAGCTTACCTGGGACAGGCACCGGGGAGCTGTTTTTT.

In this sample, this clonotype turned up many times. V gene TRBV28 combines with J gene TRBJ1-1; D gene ambiguous. The CDR3 extends over 13 amino acids. V was trimmed by 4 bases and J by 7 bases, leaving 13 bases between them. Germline V gene sequence: CDR1 MDHEN, CDR2 SYDVKM. Here the CDR3 DNA reads TGTGCCAGCAGTTCACGGAGCCGATATGAAGCTTTCTTT. Translating gives CASSSRSRYEAFF.

This clonotype was seen many times. This chain uses TRBV28 with TRBJ1-5; D is ambiguous. The V gene lost 3 bases and the J gene lost 0 bases, with 6 bases spanning the gap. The CDR3 runs 14 residues. Germline assignment: CDR1 MDHEN and CDR2 SYDVKM. The CDR3 DNA reads as TGTGCCAGCAGTTTTGGATATAGCAATCAGCCCCAGCATTTT. Amino acid sequence: CASSFGYSNQPQHF.

This clonotype has at least ten counts. The chain uses TRBV9 and TRBJ1-3; 7 bases align to TRBD1. Germline CDR1 and CDR2: SGDLS and YYNGEE. CDR3 length equals 14 residues. Trimming cost V 3 bases and J 9 bases; bases outside gene matches: 9. The CDR3 DNA follows: TGTGCCAGCAGCGATCGGACAGGTGATGGCACCATATATTTT. Translating gives CASSDRTGDGTIYF.

The table lists this clonotype with many counts. V and J are TRBV6-1 and TRBJ1-2, with 7 bases that match TRBD1. The ends lost 6 bases at V and 3 bases at J; junction bases unmatched: 1. Germline loops: CDR1 MNHNS, CDR2 SASEGT. The CDR3 extends over 12 amino acids. The CDR3 region has the DNA TGTGCCAGCAGGACAGGGCACTATGGCTACACCTTC. Its protein is CASRTGHYGYTF.

This clonotype was observed at least ten times. This chain links TRBV30 with TRBJ2-5; D not certain. This CDR3 spans 13 amino acids. Deletions cut 2 bases from V and 1 base from J, with 8 bases between. Germline CDR1 is GTSNPN and CDR2 is SVGIG (reference sequence). CDR3 bases: TGTGCCTGGAGTTCGGGCCTCCAAGAGACCCAGTACTTC. This encodes CAWSSGLQETQYF.

This clonotype was seen many times. The rearrangement links TRBV7-2 to TRBJ1-4; 7 nucleotides match TRBD1. The germline gives CDR1 SGHTA, CDR2 FQGNSA. Trimming removed 5 bases from V and 8 bases from J; junction bases left unmatched: 11. CDR3 size: 15 residues. CDR3 bases: TGTGCCAGCAGCGTATTGGGACAGTCCAGAGAAAAACTGTTTTTT. This gives the protein CASSVLGQSREKLFF.

This clonotype was observed at least ten times. The chain carries TRBV28 and TRBJ2-2, with 9 positions matching TRBD1. V trimming: 8 bases; J trimming: 6 bases; junction bases outside the gene matches: 13. The germline CDR1 and CDR2 sequences are MDHEN and SYDVKM. The CDR3 loop spans 16 amino acids. Here the CDR3 DNA reads TGTGCCAGCCGTACACAGGGACAGGGACTTGCCGGGGAGCTGTTTTTT. Its translation: CASRTQGQGLAGELFF.